Sequencing of this T cell receptor (beta chain) was carried out in a study of regulatory T cells in long-lasting Graves disease. The wider study: New Graves' disease cases had less than 3 months of antithyroid drugs.

To make TCR beta libraries, researchers used iRepertoire HTBI primers and Arm-PCR of CDR3 regions. TCRdb re-analysed the multiplex PCR reads in MiXCR, keeping a single row per CDR3 protein. Among some 490,000 distinct CDR3 sequences listed, about 11% were seen once. This clonotype was observed many times. What it binds is not known. The germline V gene encodes CDR1 DFQATT and CDR2 SNEGSKA (reference sequence). The CDR3 is made up of 15 amino acids. After removal of 6 bases from V and 7 bases from J, the junction contained 10 bases not matched to a gene. Findings and caveats of the study: Favoring TRBV28, TRBJ1-2 and TRBJ2-5 was a feature seen in persistent disease.

Time point: newly diagnosed GD, antithyroid drugs for less than 3 months. Scientists built the TCR library using RNA that was extracted from PBMCs. EDTA tubes held 7 to 9 milliliters of peripheral blood from each patient. A further study also used this sample, focusing on T cells in Graves' hyperthyroidism and ophthalmopathy. As reported in that work: Investigators excluded patients with uncontrolled infection, other autoimmune disease, pregnancy or lactation.

The specimen comprised peripheral blood mononuclear cells (PBMCs), sampled at new diagnosis, from a patient treated with antithyroid drugs. This receptor was identified in a woman in her twenties or thirties with Graves disease. J is TRBJ2-1 and V is TRBV20-1; TRBD2 aligns across 12 bases. The CDR3 here is CSALVLAGGPNEQFF. In DNA form, the CDR3 reads TGCAGTGCCCTGGTTCTAGCGGGAGGGCCGAATGAGCAGTTCTTC.